This T cell receptor (beta chain) was profiled in a study of T cell responses to AZD1222 COVID-19 vaccine. Study-wide results and limits: Clonal diversity may have been underestimated, and the donors were mostly white British, with more females than males. Among AZD1222 vaccinees, only six were seropositive at baseline.

V dropped 4 bases and J dropped 10 bases, with 14 bases sitting between them. This CDR3 is built from 13 residues. The germline gives CDR1 SGHKS, CDR2 YYEKEE (reference sequence). Assay: immunoSEQ multiplex PCR; the TCRdb copy retains only in-frame clones and omits some. This table has some 170,000 clones, roughly nine tenths appearing once. On this clone itself: Antigen specificity is unknown.

Material: peripheral blood, obtained on day 0 of AZD1222 vaccination. This TCR derives from an adult in good health. V gene TRBV5-5 combines with J gene TRBJ1-4; a weak D match, TRBD1 (5 bases). As DNA, the CDR3 is TGTGCCAGCAGCACTGAGGGGATCGCAAAACTGTTTTTT. Its translation: CASSTEGIAKLFF. Full variable domain (rest looked up from reference TRBV5-5 and TRBJ1-4): DAGVTQSPTHLIKTRGQQVTLRCSPISGHKSVSWYQQVLGQGPQFIFQYYEKEERGRGNFPDRFSARQFPNYSSELNVNALLLGDSALYLCASSTEGIAKLFFGSGTQLSVL.